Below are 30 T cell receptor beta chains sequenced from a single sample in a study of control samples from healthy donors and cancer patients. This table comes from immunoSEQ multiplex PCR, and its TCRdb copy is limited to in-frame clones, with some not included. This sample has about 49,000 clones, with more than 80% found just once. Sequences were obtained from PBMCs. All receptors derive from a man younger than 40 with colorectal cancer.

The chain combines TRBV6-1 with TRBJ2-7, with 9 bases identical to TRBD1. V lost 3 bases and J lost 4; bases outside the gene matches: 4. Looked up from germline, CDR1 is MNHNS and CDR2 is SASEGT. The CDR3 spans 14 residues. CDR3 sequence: CASSEGQGLYEQYF. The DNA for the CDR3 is TGTGCCAGCAGTGAGGGACAGGGACTATACGAGCAGTACTTC.

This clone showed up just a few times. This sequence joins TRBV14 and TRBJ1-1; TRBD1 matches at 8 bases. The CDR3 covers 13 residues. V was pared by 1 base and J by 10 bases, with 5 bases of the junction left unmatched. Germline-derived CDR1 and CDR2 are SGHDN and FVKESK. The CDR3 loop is CASSQVDRVRAFF. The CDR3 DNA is TGTGCCAGCAGCCAAGTGGACAGGGTGAGAGCTTTCTTT.

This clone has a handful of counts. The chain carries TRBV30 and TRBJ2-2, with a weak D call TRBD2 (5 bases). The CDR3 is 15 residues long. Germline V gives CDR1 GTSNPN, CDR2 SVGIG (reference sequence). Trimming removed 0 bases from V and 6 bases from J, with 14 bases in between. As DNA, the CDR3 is TGTGCCTGGAGTGTAGGACGGTGGGAGTCCGGGGAGCTGTTTTTT. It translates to CAWSVGRWESGELFF.

The CDR3 DNA is TGTGCCAGCAGTAGTTATATTGCGATCAGGGATACGCAGTATTTT. Translation: CASSSYIAIRDTQYF. The chain joins TRBV4-2 to TRBJ2-3; D gene ambiguous. The CDR3 has 15 amino acids. Germline lookup yields CDR1 LGHNA and CDR2 YNFKEQ. V was pared by 6 bases and J by 6 bases, with 19 bases between.

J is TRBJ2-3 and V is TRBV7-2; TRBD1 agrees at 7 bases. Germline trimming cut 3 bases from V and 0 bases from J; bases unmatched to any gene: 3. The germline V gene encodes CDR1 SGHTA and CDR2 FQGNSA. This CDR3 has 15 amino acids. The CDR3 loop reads CASSFSRGSTDTQYF. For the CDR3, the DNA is TGTGCCAGCAGCTTTAGCAGGGGGAGCACAGATACGCAGTATTTT.

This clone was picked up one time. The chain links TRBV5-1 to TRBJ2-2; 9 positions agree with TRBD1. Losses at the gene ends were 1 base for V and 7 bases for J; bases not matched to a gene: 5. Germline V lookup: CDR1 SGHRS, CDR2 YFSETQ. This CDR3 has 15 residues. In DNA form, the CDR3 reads TGCGCCAGCAGCTTGACAGGGGGCTTGATCGGGGAGCTGTTTTTT. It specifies CASSLTGGLIGELFF.

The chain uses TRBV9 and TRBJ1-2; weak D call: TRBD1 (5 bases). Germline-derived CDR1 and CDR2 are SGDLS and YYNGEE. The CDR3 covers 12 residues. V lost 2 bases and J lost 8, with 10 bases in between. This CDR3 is CASSVQWGGYTF. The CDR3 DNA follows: TGTGCCAGCAGCGTTCAATGGGGGGGCTACACCTTC.

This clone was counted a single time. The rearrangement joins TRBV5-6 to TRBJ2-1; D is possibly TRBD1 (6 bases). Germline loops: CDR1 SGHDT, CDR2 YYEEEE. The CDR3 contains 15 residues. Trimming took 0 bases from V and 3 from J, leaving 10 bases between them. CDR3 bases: TGTGCCAGCAGCTTGGGAGGGGGTTTCTACAATGAGCAGTTCTTC. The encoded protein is CASSLGGGFYNEQFF.

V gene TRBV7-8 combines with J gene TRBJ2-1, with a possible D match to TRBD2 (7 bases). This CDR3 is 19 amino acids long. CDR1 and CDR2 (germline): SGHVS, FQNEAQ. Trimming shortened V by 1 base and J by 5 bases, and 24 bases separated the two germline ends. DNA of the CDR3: TGTGCCAGCAGCTTAGATCTCGGGGGGCCCGGGGGCGGGAACAATGAGCAGTTCTTC. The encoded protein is CASSLDLGGPGGGNNEQFF.

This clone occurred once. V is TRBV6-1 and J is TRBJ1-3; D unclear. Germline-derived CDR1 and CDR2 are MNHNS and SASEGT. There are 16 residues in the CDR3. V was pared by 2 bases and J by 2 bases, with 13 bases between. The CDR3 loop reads CASSELVGLPGNTIYF. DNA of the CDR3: TGTGCCAGCAGTGAATTGGTGGGTCTCCCTGGAAACACCATATATTTT.

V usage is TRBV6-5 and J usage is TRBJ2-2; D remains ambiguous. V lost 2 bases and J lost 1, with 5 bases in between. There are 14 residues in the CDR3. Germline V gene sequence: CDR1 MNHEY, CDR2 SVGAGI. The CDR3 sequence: CASSYTGNTGELFF. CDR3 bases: TGTGCCAGCAGTTACACCGGGAACACCGGGGAGCTGTTTTTT.

As DNA, the CDR3 is TGTGCCAGCATGCCAGGGCGGGGCTACTACAATGAGCAGTTCTTC. Translated: CASMPGRGYYNEQFF. J is TRBJ2-1 and V is TRBV7-2, with D tentatively TRBD2 (6 bases). Trimming removed 7 bases at V and 3 bases at J, with 16 bases between. The CDR3 is made up of 15 amino acids. Germline-derived CDR1 and CDR2 are SGHTA and FQGNSA.

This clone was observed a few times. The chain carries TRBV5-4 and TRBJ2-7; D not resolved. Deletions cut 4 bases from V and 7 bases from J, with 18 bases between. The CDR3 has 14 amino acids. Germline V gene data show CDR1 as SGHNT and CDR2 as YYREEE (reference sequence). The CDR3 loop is CASSPDLPSGEQYF. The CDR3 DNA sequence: TGTGCCAGCAGCCCCGACCTCCCTAGTGGGGAGCAGTACTTC.

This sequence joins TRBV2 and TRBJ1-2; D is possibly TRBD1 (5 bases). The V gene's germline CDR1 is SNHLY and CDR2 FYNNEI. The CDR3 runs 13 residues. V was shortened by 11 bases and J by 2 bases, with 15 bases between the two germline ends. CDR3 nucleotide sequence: TGTGCCTTCCTCCGGGACCAAAACTATGGCTACACCTTC. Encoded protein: CAFLRDQNYGYTF.

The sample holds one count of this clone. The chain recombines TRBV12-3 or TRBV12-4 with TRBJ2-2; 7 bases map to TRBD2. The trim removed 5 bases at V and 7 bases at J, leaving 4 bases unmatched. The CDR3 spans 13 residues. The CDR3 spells CASSPRGVGELFF. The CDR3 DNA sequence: TGTGCCAGCAGTCCCCGGGGGGTCGGGGAGCTGTTTTTT.

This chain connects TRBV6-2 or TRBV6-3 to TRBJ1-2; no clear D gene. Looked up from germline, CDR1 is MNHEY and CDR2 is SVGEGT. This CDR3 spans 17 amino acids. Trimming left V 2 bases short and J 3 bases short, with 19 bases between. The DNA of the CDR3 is TGTGCCAGCAGTTACCCCGGCATAGTCACTTTGGACTATGGCTACACCTTC. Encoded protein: CASSYPGIVTLDYGYTF.

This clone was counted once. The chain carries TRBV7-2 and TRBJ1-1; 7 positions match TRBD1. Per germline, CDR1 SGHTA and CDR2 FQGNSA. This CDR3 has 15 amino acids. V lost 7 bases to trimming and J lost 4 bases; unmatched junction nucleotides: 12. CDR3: CASTTRQGGGTEAFF. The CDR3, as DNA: TGTGCCAGCACAACAAGACAGGGTGGGGGCACTGAAGCTTTCTTT.

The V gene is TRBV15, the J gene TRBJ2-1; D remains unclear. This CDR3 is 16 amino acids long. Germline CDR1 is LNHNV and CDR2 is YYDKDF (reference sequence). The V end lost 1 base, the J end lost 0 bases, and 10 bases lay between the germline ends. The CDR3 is CATSRGPLNSYNEQFF. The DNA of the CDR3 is TGTGCCACCAGCAGAGGACCCCTGAACTCCTACAATGAGCAGTTCTTC.

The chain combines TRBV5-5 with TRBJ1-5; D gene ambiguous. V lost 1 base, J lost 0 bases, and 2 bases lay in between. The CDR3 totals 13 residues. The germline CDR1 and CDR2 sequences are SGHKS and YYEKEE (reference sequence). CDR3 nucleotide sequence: TGTGCCAGCAGCTTGTATAGCAATCAGCCCCAGCATTTT. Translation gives CASSLYSNQPQHF. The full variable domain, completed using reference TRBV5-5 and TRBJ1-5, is DAGVTQSPTHLIKTRGQQVTLRCSPISGHKSVSWYQQVLGQGPQFIFQYYEKEERGRGNFPDRFSARQFPNYSSELNVNALLLGDSALYLCASSLYSNQPQHFGDGTRLSIL.

CDR3 region: CASRPRETEAFF. The DNA for the CDR3 is TGTGCCAGCAGGCCCAGGGAAACTGAAGCTTTCTTT. The rearrangement links TRBV6-6 to TRBJ1-1; maybe TRBD1 (5 bases). In germline, CDR1 is MNHNY, CDR2 SVGAGI (reference sequence). This CDR3 is built from 12 residues. V was clipped by 6 bases and J by 5 bases, with 10 bases between them.

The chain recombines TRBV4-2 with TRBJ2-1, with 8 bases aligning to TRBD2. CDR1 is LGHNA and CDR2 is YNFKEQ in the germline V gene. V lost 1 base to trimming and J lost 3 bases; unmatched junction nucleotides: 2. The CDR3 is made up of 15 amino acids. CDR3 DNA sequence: TGTGCCAGCAGCCAAGCTCGGGGGGGCTACAATGAGCAGTTCTTC. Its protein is CASSQARGGYNEQFF.

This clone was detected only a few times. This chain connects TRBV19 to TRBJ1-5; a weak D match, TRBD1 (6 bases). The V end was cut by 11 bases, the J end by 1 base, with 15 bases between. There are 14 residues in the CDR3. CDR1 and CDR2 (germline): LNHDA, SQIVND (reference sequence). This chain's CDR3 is CAVNVGGSNQPQHF. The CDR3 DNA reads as TGTGCCGTGAATGTAGGGGGAAGCAATCAGCCCCAGCATTTT. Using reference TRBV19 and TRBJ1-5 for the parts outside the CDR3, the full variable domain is DGGITQSPKYLFRKEGQNVTLSCEQNLNHDAMYWYRQDPGQGLRLIYYSQIVNDFQKGDIAEGYSVSREKKESFPLTVTSAQKNPTAFYLCAVNVGGSNQPQHFGDGTRLSIL.

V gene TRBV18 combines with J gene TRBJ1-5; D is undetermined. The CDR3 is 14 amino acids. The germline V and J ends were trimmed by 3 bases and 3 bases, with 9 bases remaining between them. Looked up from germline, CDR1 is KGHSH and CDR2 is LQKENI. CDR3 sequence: CASSPPGVNQPQHF. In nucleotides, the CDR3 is TGTGCCAGCTCACCCCCCGGGGTCAATCAGCCCCAGCATTTT.

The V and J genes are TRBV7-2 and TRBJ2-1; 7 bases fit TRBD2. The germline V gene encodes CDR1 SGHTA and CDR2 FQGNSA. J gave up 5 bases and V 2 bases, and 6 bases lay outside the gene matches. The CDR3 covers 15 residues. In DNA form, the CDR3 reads TGTGCCAGCAGCTTATGGGGGGGTGGCCACAATGAGCAGTTCTTC. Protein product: CASSLWGGGHNEQFF.

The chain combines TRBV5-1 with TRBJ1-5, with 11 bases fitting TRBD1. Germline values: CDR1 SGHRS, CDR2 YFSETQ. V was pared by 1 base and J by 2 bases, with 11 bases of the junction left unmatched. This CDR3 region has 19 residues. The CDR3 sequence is CASSLFPGQGVGGNQPQHF. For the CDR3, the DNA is TGCGCCAGCAGCTTGTTTCCGGGACAGGGGGTTGGTGGCAATCAGCCCCAGCATTTT.

This CDR3 is CASSYSLAGNTDTQYF. The CDR3 DNA is TGTGCCAGCAGTTACAGCCTGGCAGGGAACACAGATACGCAGTATTTT. The chain joins TRBV6-2 or TRBV6-3 to TRBJ2-3; D perhaps matches TRBD1 (5 bases). Germline loops: CDR1 MNHEY, CDR2 SVGEGT. The CDR3 has 16 amino acids. With 2 bases removed from V and 2 bases from J, the gap between germline ends came to 14 bases.

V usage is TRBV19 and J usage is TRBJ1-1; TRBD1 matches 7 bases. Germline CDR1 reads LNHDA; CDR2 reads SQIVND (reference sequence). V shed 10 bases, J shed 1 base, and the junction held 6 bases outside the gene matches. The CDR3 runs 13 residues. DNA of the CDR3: TGTGCCACCCTTGGACAGGCGAACACTGAAGCTTTCTTT. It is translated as CATLGQANTEAFF.

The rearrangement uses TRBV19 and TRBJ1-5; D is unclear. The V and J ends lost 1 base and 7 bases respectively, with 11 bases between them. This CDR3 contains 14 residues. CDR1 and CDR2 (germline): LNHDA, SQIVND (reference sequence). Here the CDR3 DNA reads TGTGCCAGTAGTATAGTGAGTTGGTGGCAGCCCCAGCATTTT. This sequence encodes CASSIVSWWQPQHF.

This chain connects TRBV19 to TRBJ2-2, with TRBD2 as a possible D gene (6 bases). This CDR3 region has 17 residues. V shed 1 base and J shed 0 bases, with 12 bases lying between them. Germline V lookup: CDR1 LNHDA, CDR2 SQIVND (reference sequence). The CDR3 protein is CASSIGAGIANTGELFF. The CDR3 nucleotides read TGTGCCAGTAGTATAGGGGCGGGGATCGCGAACACCGGGGAGCTGTTTTTT.

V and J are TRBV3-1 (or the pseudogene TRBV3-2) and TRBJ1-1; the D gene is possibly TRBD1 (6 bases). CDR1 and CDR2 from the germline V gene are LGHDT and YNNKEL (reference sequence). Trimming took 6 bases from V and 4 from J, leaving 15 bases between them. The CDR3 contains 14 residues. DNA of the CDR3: TGTGCCAGCAGACACGTCGGGGGGGCCACTGAAGCTTTCTTT. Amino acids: CASRHVGGATEAFF.